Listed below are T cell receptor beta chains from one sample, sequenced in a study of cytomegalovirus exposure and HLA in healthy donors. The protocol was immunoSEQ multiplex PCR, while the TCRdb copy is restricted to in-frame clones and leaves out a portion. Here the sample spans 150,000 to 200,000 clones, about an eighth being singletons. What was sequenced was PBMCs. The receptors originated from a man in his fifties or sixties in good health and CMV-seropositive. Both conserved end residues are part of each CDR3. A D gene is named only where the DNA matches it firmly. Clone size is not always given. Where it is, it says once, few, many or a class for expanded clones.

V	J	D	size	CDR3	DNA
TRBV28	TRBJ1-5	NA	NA	CASRQGYQPQHF	TGTGCCAGCAGACAGGGATATCAGCCCCAGCATTTT
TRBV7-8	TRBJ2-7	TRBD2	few	CASSSDGGYEQYF	TGTGCCAGCAGCTCCGACGGGGGGTACGAGCAGTACTTC
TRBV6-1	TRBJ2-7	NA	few	CASSYRVSYEQYF	TGTGCCAGCTCCTACAGGGTCTCCTACGAGCAGTACTTC
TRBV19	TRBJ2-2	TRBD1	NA	CASSRRQGTNTGELFF	TGTGCCAGTAGTAGAAGACAGGGAACGAACACCGGGGAGCTGTTTTTT
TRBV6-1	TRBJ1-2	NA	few	CASEGRDTNYGYTF	TGTGCCAGCGAGGGCCGGGACACCAACTATGGCTACACCTTC
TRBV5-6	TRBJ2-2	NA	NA	CASSPQVTFTGELFF	TGTGCCAGCAGCCCACAGGTGACCTTCACCGGGGAGCTGTTTTTT
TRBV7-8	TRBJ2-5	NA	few	CASSLVTGVQETQYF	TGTGCCAGCAGCTTAGTCACAGGCGTACAAGAGACCCAGTACTTC
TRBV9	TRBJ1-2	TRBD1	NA	CASSALGQGDGYTF	TGTGCCAGCAGCGCACTGGGACAGGGCGATGGCTACACCTTC
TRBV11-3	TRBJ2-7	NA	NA	CASSRGTATYEQYF	TGTGCCAGCAGCCGGGGGACGGCTACCTACGAGCAGTACTTC
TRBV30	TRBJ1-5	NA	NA	CAWSRDSNQPQHF	TGTGCCTGGAGCCGAGATAGCAATCAGCCCCAGCATTTT
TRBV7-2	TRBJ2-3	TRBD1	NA	CASSRQGQGTDTQYF	TGTGCCAGCAGCCGACAGGGCCAGGGCACAGATACGCAGTATTTT
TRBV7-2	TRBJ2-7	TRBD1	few	CASSLEWDSTYEQYF	TGTGCCAGCAGCTTAGAGTGGGACAGCACCTACGAGCAGTACTTC
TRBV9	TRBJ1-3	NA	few	CASEKSYSGNTIYF	TGTGCCAGCGAGAAGTCCTACTCTGGAAACACCATATATTTT
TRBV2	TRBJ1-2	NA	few	CASRDTGTWHGYTF	TGTGCCAGCAGAGACACAGGGACCTGGCATGGCTACACCTTC
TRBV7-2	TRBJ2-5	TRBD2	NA	CASSLGLAGEETQYF	TGTGCCAGCAGCTTAGGACTAGCGGGGGAAGAGACCCAGTACTTC
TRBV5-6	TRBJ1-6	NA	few	CASSDFRGPKSPLHF	TGTGCCAGCAGCGATTTTCGAGGGCCAAAGTCACCCCTCCACTTT
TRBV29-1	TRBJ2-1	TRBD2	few	CSVRNAGGDNEQFF	TGCAGCGTCAGGAACGCCGGGGGGGACAATGAGCAGTTCTTC
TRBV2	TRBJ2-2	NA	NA	CASSAANTGELFF	TGTGCCAGCAGTGCCGCGAACACCGGGGAGCTGTTTTTT
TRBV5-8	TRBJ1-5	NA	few	CASSSYSNQPQHF	TGTGCCAGCAGCTCCTATAGCAATCAGCCCCAGCATTTT
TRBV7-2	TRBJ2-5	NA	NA	CASSLSEEVSATQYF	TGTGCCAGCAGCTTATCGGAGGAGGTATCAGCGACCCAGTACTTC
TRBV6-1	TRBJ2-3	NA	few	CASSENPVSTDTQYF	TGTGCCAGCAGTGAAAACCCAGTCTCCACAGATACGCAGTATTTT
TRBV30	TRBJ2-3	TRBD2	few	CAWRERGTDTQYF	TGTGCCTGGAGGGAGCGGGGGACAGATACGCAGTATTTT
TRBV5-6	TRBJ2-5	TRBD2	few	CASSSTLVSGGHQETQYF	TGTGCCAGCAGCTCAACGTTAGTCAGCGGGGGCCACCAAGAGACCCAGTACTTC
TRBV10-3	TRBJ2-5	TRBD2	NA	CAISAGGLSQETQYF	TGTGCCATCAGTGCGGGGGGACTCTCCCAAGAGACCCAGTACTTC
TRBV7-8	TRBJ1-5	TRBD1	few	CASSPRSGQGNQPQHF	TGTGCCAGCAGCCCACGTTCGGGACAGGGCAATCAGCCCCAGCATTTT
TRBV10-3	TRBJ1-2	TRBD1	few	CAISAQGDDYGYTF	TGTGCCATCAGCGCACAGGGGGATGACTATGGCTACACCTTC
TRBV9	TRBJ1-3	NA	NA	CASSVGWGAGNTIYF	TGTGCCAGCAGCGTAGGATGGGGCGCGGGAAACACCATATATTTT
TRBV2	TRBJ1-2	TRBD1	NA	CASRTGGQGGYTF	TGTGCCAGCCGGACAGGGGGGCAGGGTGGCTACACCTTC
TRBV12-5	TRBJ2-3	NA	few	CASGPSTSFDSTDTQYF	TGTGCTAGTGGTCCTTCAACTAGTTTCGATAGCACAGATACGCAGTATTTT
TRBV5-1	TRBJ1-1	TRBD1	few	CASSPGQGNTEAFF	TGCGCCAGCAGCCCGGGACAGGGGAACACTGAAGCTTTCTTT
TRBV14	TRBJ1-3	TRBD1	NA	CASSHKQGAYLFSGNTIYF	TGTGCCAGCAGCCATAAGCAGGGGGCTTATTTATTCTCTGGAAACACCATATATTTT